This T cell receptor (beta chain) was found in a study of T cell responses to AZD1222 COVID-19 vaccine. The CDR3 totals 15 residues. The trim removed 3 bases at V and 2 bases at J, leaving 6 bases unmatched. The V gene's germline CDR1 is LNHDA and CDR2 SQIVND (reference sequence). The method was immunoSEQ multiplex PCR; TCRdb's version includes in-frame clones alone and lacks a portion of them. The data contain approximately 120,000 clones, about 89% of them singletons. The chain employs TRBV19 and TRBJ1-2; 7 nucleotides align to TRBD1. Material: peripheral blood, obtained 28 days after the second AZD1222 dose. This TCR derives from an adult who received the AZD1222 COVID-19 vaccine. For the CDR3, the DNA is TGTGCCAGTAGTATTGTGCCGGGACAGAACTATGGCTACACCTTC. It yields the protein CASSIVPGQNYGYTF.